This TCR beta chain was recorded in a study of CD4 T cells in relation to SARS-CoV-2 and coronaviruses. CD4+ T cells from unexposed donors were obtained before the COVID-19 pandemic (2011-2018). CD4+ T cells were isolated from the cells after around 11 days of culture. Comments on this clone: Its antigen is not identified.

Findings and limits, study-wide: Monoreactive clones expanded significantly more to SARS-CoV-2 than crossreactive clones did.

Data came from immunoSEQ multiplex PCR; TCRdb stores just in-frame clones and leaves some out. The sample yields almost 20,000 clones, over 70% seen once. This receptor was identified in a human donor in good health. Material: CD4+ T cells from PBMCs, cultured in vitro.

CDR3 sequence: CAISEQGTISGNTIYF. The CDR3 bases are TGTGCCATCAGTGAGCAGGGGACAATTTCTGGAAACACCATATATTTT. This chain connects TRBV10-3 to TRBJ1-3; perhaps TRBD1 as D (6 bases). The germline V gene has CDR1 ENHRY and CDR2 SYGVKD. The CDR3 extends over 16 amino acids. V shed 2 bases and J shed 1 base, with 12 bases lying between them.